The clone carrying this TCR beta chain was found many times. These data belong to a study of T-cell reconstitution after alpha-beta-depleted transplantation in children. As it was prepared, the TCRbeta library received unique molecular identifiers. TCRdb used MiXCR to reprocess the PCR reads, holding one entry per CDR3 protein. The sample holds a few hundred thousand distinct CDR3 sequences; roughly 43% are singletons and the top ten take 27%. The sequencing used PBMCs, collected before TCRalphabeta/CD19-depleted stem cell transplant. This receptor was taken from a girl aged 2-10 years with aplastic anemia, due to receive a stem cell transplant.

CDR3 in DNA: TGTGCCAGCAGCTTACGGGGAACCACCTACGAGCAGTACTTC. This encodes CASSLRGTTYEQYF. The V gene is TRBV11-2, the J gene TRBJ2-7; D is perhaps TRBD2 (5 bases). The V end lost 2 bases, the J end lost 2 bases, and 10 bases lay between the germline ends. This CDR3 region has 14 residues. Looked up from germline, CDR1 is SGHAT and CDR2 is FQNNGV.